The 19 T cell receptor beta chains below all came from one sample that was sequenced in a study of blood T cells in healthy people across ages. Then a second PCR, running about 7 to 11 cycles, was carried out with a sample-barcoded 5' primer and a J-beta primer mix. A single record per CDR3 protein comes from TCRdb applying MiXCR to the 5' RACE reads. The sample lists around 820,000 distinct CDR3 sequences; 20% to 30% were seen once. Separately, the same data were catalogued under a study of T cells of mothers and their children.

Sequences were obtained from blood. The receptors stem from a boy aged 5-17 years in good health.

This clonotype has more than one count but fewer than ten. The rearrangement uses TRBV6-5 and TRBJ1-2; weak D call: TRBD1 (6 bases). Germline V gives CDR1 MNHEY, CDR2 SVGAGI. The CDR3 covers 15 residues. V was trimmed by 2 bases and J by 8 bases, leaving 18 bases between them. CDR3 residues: CASSYDPGAGDGYTF. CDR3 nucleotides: TGTGCCAGCAGTTACGACCCGGGAGCAGGGGACGGCTACACCTTC.

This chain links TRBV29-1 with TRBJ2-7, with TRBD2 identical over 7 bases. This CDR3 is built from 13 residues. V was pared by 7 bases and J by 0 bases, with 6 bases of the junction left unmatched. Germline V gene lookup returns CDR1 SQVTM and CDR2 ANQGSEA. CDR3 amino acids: CSERRGDSYEQYF. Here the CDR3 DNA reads TGCAGCGAACGTCGGGGGGACTCCTACGAGCAGTACTTC.

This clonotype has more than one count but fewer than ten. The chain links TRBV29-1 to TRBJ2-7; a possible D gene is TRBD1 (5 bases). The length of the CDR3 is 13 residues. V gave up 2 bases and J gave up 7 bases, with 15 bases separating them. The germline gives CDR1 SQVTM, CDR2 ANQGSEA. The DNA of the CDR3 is TGCAGCGTTGAATTAGGGGTTGGAAAGGAGCAGTACTTC. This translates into CSVELGVGKEQYF.

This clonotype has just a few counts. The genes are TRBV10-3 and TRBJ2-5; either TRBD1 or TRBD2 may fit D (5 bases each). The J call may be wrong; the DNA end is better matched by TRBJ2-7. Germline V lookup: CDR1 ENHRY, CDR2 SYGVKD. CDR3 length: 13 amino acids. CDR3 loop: CAIRPGTDYEQYF. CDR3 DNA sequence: TGTGCCATCAGGCCCGGGACGGACTACGAGCAGTACTTC.

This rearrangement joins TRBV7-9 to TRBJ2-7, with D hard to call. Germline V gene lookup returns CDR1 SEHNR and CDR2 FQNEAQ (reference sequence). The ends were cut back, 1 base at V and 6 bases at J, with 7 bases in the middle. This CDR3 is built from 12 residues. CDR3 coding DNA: TGTGCCAGCAGCTTAGGCAGGCCCGAGCAGTACTTC. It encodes CASSLGRPEQYF.

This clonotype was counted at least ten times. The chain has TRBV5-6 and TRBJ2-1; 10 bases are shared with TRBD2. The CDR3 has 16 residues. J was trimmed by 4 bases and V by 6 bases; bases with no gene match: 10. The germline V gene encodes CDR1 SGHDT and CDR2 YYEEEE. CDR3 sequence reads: CASNLARTSGYNEQFF. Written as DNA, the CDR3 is TGTGCCAGCAACCTAGCCCGGACTAGCGGATACAATGAGCAGTTCTTC.

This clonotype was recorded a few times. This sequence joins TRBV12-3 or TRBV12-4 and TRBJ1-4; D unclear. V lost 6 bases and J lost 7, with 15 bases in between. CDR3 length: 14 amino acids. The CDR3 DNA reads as TGTGCCAGCAGGGCCGGAGGAGGTGGTGAAAAACTGTTTTTT. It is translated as CASRAGGGGEKLFF.

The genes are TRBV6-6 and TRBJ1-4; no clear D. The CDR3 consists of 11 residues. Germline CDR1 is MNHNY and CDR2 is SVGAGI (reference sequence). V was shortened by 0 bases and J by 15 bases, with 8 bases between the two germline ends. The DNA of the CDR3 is TGTGCCAGCAGTTACTCTCAAAAGGTGTTTTTT. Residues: CASSYSQKVFF.

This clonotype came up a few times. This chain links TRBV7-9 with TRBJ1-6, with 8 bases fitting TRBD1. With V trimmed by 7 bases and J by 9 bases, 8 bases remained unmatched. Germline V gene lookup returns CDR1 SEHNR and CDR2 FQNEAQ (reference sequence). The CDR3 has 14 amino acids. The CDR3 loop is CASTPGQGPSPLHF. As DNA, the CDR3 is TGTGCCAGCACCCCTGGACAGGGCCCTTCACCCCTCCACTTT.

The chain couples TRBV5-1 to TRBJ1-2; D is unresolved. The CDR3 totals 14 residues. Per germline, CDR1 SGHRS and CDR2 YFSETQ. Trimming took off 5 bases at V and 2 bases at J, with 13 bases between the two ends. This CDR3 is CASSRQDGNYGYTF. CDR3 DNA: TGCGCCAGCAGTCGCCAAGACGGCAACTATGGCTACACCTTC.

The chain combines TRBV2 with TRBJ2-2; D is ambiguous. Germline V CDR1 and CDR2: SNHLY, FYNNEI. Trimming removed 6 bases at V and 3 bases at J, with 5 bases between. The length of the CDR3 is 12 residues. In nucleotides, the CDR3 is TGTGCCAGCAGGGCCGACACCGGGGAGCTGTTTTTT. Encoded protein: CASRADTGELFF. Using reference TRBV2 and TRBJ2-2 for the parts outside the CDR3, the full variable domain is EPEVTQTPSHQVTQMGQEVILRCVPISNHLYFYWYRQILGQKVEFLVSFYNNEISEKSEIFDDQFSVERPDGSNFTLKIRSTKLEDSAMYFCASRADTGELFFGEGSRLTVL.

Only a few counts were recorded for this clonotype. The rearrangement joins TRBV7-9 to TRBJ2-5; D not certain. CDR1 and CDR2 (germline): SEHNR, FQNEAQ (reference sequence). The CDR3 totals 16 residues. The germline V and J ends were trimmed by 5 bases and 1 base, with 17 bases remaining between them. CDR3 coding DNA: TGTGCCAGCAGCCCGCACCCGAGACGTAGCCAAGAGACCCAGTACTTC. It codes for CASSPHPRRSQETQYF.

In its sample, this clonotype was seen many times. The CDR3 loop is CSAAPRQGRSEQYF. CDR3 in DNA: TGCAGTGCTGCTCCGAGACAGGGAAGATCCGAGCAGTACTTC. The genes are TRBV20-1 and TRBJ2-7; 7 bases agree with TRBD1. CDR1 DFQATT and CDR2 SNEGSKA come from the germline V gene (reference sequence). Trimming took 5 bases from V and 6 from J; bases not matched to a gene: 13. This CDR3 is 14 amino acids long.

For the CDR3, the DNA is TGTGCCAGCAGTCGAAGACTAGCGGGGTACTACAATGAGCAGTTCTTC. Amino acids: CASSRRLAGYYNEQFF. V usage is TRBV12-3 or TRBV12-4 and J usage is TRBJ2-1; 11 bases agree with TRBD2. The J segment lost 3 bases and the V segment lost 5 bases, leaving 6 bases of the junction unmatched. The CDR3 runs 16 residues.

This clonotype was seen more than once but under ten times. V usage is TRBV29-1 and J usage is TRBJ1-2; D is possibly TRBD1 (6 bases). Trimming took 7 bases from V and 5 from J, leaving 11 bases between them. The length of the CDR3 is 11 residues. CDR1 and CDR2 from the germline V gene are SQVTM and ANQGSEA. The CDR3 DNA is TGCAGCGCAGCAACAGGGTATGGCTACACCTTC. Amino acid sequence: CSAATGYGYTF. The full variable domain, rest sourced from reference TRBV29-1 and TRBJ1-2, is SAVISQKPSRDICQRGTSLTIQCQVDSQVTMMFWYRQQPGQSLTLIATANQGSEATYESGFVIDKFPISRPNLTFSTLTVSNMSPEDSSIYLCSAATGYGYTFGSGTRLTVV.

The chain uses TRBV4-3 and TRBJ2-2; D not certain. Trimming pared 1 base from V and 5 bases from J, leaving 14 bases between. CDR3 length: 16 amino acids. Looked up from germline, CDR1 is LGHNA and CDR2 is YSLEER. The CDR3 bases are TGCGCCAGCAGCCAAGTTTTTCCCACGGCGACCGGGGAGCTGTTTTTT. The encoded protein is CASSQVFPTATGELFF.

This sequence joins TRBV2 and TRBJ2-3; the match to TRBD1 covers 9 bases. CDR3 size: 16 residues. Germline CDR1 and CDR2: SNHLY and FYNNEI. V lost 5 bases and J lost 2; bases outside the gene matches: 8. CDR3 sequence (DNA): TGTGCCAGCAGTCCCCCTGGGACAGGGACCACAGATACGCAGTATTTT. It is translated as CASSPPGTGTTDTQYF.

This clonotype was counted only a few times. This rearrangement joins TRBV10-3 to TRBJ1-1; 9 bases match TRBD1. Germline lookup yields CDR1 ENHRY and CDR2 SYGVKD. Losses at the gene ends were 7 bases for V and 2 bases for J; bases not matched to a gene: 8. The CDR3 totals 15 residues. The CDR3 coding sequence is TGTGCCATCAAGGACAGGGGAGGCCCCAACACTGAAGCTTTCTTT. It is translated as CAIKDRGGPNTEAFF.

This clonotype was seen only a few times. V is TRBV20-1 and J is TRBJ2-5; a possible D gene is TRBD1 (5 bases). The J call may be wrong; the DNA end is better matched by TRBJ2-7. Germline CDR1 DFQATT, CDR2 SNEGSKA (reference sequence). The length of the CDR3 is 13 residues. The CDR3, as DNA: TGCAGTGCCCCGTCAGGGTATGATAACGAGCAGTACTTC. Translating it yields CSAPSGYDNEQYF.